This T cell receptor (beta chain) originates from a study of blood T cell repertoires in COVID-19. About the study: Sites across the United States, Italy and Spain contributed samples from acute and convalescent COVID-19. T cells, B-cell-depleted T cells, or PBMCs supplied cDNA or gDNA.

Followed longitudinally, the Seattle patients had been enrolled during active infection. This CDR3 is 17 amino acids long. V shed 4 bases and J 5 bases; nucleotides not matched to a gene: 13. Germline assignment: CDR1 SGHVS and CDR2 FNYEAQ. Only in-frame clones appear in the TCRdb table, and some are missing; sequencing was by immunoSEQ multiplex PCR. The sample yields over 150,000 clones, nearly 90% seen once. Sequencing input: peripheral blood. J is TRBJ2-3 and V is TRBV7-6; 9 bases align to TRBD2. The clonotype comes from a man aged 45-65 years with COVID-19, enrolled during active disease. The CDR3 sequence is CASSWNPPSGDKDTQYF. The CDR3 nucleotides are TGTGCCAGCAGCTGGAACCCGCCTAGCGGGGATAAAGATACGCAGTATTTT.